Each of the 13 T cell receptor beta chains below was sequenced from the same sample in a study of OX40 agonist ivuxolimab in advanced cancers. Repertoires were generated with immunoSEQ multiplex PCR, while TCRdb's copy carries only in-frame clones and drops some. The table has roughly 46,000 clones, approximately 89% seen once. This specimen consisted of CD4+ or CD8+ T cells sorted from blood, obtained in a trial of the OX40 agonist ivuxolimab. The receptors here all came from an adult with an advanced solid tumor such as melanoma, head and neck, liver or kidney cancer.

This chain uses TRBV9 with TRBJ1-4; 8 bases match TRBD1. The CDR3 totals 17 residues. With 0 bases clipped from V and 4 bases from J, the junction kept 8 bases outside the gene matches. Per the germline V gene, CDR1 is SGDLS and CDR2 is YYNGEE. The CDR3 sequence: CASSVAPLQGDNEKLFF. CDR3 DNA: TGTGCCAGCAGCGTAGCCCCACTACAGGGGGATAATGAAAAACTGTTTTTT.

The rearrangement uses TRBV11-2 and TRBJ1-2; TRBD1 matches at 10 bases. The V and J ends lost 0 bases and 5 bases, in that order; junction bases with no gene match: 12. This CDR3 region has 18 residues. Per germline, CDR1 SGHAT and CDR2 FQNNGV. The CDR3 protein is CASSLDLIFGTGEYGYTF. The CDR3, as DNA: TGTGCCAGCAGCTTAGATCTAATATTCGGGACAGGGGAGTATGGCTACACCTTC.

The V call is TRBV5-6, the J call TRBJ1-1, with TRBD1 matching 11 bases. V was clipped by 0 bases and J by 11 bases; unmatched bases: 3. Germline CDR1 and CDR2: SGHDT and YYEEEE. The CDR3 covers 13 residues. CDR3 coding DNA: TGTGCCAGCAGCTTGGGGACAGGGGGCGATGCTTTCTTT. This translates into CASSLGTGGDAFF. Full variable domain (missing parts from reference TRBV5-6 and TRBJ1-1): DAGVTQSPTHLIKTRGQQVTLRCSPKSGHDTVSWYQQALGQGPQFIFQYYEEEERQRGNFPDRFSGHQFPNYSSELNVNALLLGDSALYLCASSLGTGGDAFFGQGTRLTVV.

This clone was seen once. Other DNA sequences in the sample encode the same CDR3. CDR3 loop: CASSPDRGPSYEQYF. DNA for the CDR3: TGTGCCAGCAGCCCGGACAGGGGGCCCTCCTACGAGCAGTACTTC. V gene TRBV9 combines with J gene TRBJ2-7; 11 bases are shared with TRBD1. CDR1 is SGDLS and CDR2 is YYNGEE in the germline V gene. Unmatched junction bases numbered 3, after V lost 4 bases and J lost 0 bases. CDR3 length: 15 residues.

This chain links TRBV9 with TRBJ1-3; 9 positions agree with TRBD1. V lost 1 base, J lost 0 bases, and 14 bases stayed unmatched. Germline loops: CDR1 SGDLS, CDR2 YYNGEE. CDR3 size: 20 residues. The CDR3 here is CASSVSPGQGHSFSGNTIYF. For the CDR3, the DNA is TGTGCCAGCAGCGTAAGTCCGGGACAGGGCCATTCTTTCTCTGGAAACACCATATATTTT.

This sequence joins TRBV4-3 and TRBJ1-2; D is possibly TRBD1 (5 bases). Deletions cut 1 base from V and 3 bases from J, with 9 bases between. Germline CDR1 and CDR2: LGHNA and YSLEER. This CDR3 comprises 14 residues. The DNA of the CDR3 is TGCGCCAGCAGCCAAGTCGGGGGAGACTATGGCTACACCTTC. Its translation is CASSQVGGDYGYTF.

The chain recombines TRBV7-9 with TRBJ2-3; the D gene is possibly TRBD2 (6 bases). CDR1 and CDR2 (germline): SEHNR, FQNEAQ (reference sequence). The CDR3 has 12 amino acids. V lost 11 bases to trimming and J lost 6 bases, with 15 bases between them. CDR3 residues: CAAGFRGDTQYF. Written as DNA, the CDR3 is TGTGCCGCGGGGTTTAGGGGTGATACGCAGTATTTT.

The CDR3 region has the DNA TGTGCCAGCAGTGGCCGACAGGGGAAGGGCACTGAAGCTTTCTTT. Translating gives CASSGRQGKGTEAFF. The chain uses TRBV25-1 and TRBJ1-1; 8 nucleotides agree with TRBD1. The CDR3 covers 15 residues. Germline V gene data show CDR1 as MGHDK and CDR2 as SYGVNS. V lost 4 bases, J lost 4 bases, and 8 bases stayed unmatched. Full variable domain (rest looked up from reference TRBV25-1 and TRBJ1-1): EADIYQTPRYLVIGTGKKITLECSQTMGHDKMYWYQQDPGMELHLIHYSYGVNSTEKGDLSSESTVSRIRTEHFPLTLESARPSHTSQYLCASSGRQGKGTEAFFGQGTRLTVV.

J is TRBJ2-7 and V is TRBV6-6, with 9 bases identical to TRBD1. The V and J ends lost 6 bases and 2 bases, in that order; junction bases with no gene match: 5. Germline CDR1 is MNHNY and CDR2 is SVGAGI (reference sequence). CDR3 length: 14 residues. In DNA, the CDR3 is TGTGCCAGCAGCAGGACAGGGGAGGCCTACGAGCAGTACTTC. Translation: CASSRTGEAYEQYF.

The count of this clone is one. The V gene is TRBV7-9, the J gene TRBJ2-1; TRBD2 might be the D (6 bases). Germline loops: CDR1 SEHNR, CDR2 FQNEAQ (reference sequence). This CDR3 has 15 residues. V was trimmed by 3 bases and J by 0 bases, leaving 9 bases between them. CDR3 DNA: TGTGCCAGCAGCTTCTCCGGGAGCTCCTACAATGAGCAGTTCTTC. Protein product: CASSFSGSSYNEQFF.

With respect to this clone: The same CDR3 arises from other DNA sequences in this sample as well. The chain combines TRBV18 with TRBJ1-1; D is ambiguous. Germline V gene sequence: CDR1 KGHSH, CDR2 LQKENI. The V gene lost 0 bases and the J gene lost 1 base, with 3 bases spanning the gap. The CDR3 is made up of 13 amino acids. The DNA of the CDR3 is TGTGCCAGCTCACCACCAGGGAACACTGAAGCTTTCTTT. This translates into CASSPPGNTEAFF.

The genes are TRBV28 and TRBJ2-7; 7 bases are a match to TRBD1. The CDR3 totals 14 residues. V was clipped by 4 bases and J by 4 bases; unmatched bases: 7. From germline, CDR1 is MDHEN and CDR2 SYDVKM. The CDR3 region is CASSSQGVGYEQYF. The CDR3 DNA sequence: TGTGCCAGCAGTTCCCAGGGGGTCGGGTACGAGCAGTACTTC.

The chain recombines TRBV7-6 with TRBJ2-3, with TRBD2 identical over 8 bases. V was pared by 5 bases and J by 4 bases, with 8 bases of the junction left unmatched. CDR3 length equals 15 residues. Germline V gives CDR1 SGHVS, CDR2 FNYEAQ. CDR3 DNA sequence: TGTGCCAGCAGCCTGGGACTAGACGCGGCAGATACGCAGTATTTT. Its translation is CASSLGLDAADTQYF.